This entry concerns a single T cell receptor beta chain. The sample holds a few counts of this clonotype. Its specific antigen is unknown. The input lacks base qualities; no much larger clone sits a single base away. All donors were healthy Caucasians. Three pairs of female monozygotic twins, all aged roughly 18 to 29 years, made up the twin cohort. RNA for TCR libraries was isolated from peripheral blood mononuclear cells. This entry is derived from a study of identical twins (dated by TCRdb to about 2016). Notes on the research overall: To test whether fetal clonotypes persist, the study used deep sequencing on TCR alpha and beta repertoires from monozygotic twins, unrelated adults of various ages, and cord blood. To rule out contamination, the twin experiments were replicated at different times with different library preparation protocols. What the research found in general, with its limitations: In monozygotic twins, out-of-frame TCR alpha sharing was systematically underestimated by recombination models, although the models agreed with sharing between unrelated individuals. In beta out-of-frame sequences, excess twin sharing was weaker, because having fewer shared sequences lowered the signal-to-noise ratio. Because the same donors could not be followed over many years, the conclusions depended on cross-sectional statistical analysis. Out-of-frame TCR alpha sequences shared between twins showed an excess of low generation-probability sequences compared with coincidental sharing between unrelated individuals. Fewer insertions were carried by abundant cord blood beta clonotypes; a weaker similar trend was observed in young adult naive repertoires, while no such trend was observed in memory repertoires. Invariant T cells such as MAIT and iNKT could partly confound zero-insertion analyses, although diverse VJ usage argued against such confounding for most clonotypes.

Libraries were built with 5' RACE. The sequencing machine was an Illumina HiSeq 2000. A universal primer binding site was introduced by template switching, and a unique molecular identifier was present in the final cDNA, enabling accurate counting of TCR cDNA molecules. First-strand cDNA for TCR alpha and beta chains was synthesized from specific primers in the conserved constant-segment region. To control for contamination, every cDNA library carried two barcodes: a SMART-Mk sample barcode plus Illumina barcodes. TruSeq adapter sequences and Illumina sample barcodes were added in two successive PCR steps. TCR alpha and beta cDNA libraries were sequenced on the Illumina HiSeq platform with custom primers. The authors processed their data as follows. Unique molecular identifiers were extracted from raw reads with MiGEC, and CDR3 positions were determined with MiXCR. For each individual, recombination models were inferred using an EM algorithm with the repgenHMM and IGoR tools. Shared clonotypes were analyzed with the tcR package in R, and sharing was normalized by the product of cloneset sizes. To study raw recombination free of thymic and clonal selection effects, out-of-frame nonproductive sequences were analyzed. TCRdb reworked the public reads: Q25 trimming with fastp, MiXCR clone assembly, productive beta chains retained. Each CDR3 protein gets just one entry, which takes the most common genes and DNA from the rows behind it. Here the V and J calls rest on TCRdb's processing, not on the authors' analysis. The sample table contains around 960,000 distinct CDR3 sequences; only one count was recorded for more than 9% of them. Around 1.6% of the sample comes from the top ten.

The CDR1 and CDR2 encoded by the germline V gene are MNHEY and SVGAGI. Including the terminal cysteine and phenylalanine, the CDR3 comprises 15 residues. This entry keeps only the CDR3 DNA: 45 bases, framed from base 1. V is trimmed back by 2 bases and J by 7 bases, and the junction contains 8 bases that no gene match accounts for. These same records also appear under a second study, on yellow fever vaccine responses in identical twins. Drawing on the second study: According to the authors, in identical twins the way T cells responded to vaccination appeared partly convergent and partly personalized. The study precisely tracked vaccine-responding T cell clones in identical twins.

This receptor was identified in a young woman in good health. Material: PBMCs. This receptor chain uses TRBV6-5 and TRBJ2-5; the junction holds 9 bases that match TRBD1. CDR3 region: CASSYLGQGDGTQYF. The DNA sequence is TGTGCCAGCAGTTACCTGGGACAGGGAGACGGGACCCAGTACTTC.